This T cell receptor beta chain is from a study of T cell responses to AZD1222 COVID-19 vaccine (dated by TCRdb to the early 2020s). The study in broad terms: A total of just over 230 trial participants underwent TCR sequencing, of whom about 200 received two doses of AZD1222 and around 26 received two doses of the MenACWY control vaccine. Trial participants were enrolled by age into 18-55, 56-69 and 70-plus year subgroups, with 148, 28 and 57 TCR-sequenced participants respectively.

Comments on this clone: Its antigen is not yet known. No qualities accompany the bases; no much larger clone lies one base away.

Spanning cysteine to phenylalanine, the CDR3 consists of 13 amino acids. Only the CDR3 part of the read is kept: 39 bases, read in frame from the first base. CDR1 and CDR2 are read off the germline V gene as SNHLY and FYNNEI. V is cut by 6 bases and J by 6 bases, and the space between the germline ends is 15 bases. The research as a whole found: Participants were mostly white British and included more females than males, and it was suggested by the authors that clonal diversity may have been underestimated. Because no day 14 peak-response samples were available, repertoires were characterized only after the peak T cell response. In the small 56-69-year group, the increase in depth fell short of significance, most likely because of low power. Nearly half of unique spike-specific TCRs reportedly recognized epitopes outside regions mutated in the B.1.351 and B.1.1.7 variants. Conclusions about previously exposed vaccinees were limited because only six or seven AZD1222 recipients were SARS-CoV-2 seropositive at baseline. The vaccine-associated CD4 TCRs covered the entire spike protein, and the dominant responses fell in regions 160-218 and 743-854. Spike-specific TCR breadth and depth rose significantly after two AZD1222 doses compared with day 0 and with MenACWY recipients.

The time point label corresponds to: about 28 days (+/-7) after the second vaccine dose. AZD1222 recipients whose second dose came at about 4 weeks and those whose second dose came at about 12 weeks were combined into one group, since spike-specific TCR depth and breadth did not differ between the two schedules. Samples from vaccinated people were obtained from the UK trials COV001 and COV002, which included a single-blind randomized controlled phase 2/3 trial of AZD1222 (ChAdOx1 nCoV-19) in healthy adults. Trial participant PBMC samples were collected at day 0 and day 28 after the second dose for TCRbeta chain sequencing. The CDR3 regions of human TCRbeta chains were analyzed by immunosequencing. Under the source paper's analysis protocol: Repertoire TCRs were matched against a reference library of SARS-CoV-2-specific TCRs generated with the MIRA antigen-specificity platform. Breadth was defined as the fraction of unique TCRs that were SARS-CoV-2-associated. Depth was defined as the fraction of total T cells that were SARS-CoV-2-associated. Using the MIRA data, each spike-specific TCR was mapped to the spike region that the TCR reacts to and placed in a CD4 or CD8 class. Log10-transformed breadth and depth values were compared by one-way ANOVA with Sidak's multiple comparisons tests. This is the immuneACCESS table as TCRdb keeps it, with only in-frame sequences that have V and J called. A part of the clones is gone; compared with another copy, unresolved V genes explain less than half, and the rest is unexplained. V and J calls and clone size are given by that table; D and trimming were obtained from the DNA. The sample yields roughly 69,000 clones; about four fifths were counted once. 11% to 15% of the sample rests with the top ten.

The receptor comes from an adult who received the AZD1222 COVID-19 vaccine. Rearrangement joined TRBV2 to TRBJ2-7; the D gene is not confidently resolved. Sequenced here: peripheral blood, sampled 28 days after the second AZD1222 dose. CDR3 loop: CASRSALIGEQYF. The sequenced DNA is TGTGCCAGCAGATCGGCTCTAATTGGCGAGCAGTACTTC. Reference TRBV2 and TRBJ2-7 proteins supply the regions before and after the CDR3; the full variable domain is: EPEVTQTPSHQVTQMGQEVILRCVPISNHLYFYWYRQILGQKVEFLVSFYNNEISEKSEIFDDQFSVERPDGSNFTLKIRSTKLEDSAMYFCASRSALIGEQYFGPGTRLTVT.